This entry features one TCR beta chain sequence. This specimen comes from a study of blood T cell repertoires in COVID-19. The overall study: Sites in the United States, Italy and Spain provided acute and convalescent COVID-19 samples. PBMCs, B-cell-depleted T cells, or T cells were the source of the cDNA or gDNA that made up the material.

This CDR3 contains 18 residues. Per the germline V gene, CDR1 is SGHVS and CDR2 is FQNEAQ. The ends lost 0 bases at V and 2 bases at J; junction bases unmatched: 8. Original data processing: Estimated nucleated cell counts came from reference gene primer amplification. Method: immunoSEQ multiplex PCR; TCRdb's copy keeps in-frame clones and lacks some. V, J and clone size were drawn from that table, and D and trimming were deduced from the DNA. Here the sample spans approximately 180,000 clones, 89% being singletons. Assignments of participants to cohorts depended upon their own reported clinical history.

The sequenced material came from PBMCs or T cells enriched from blood (not recorded which). The V call is TRBV7-8, the J call TRBJ2-2; TRBD2 aligns across 8 bases. The origin of this receptor is a woman aged 40 to 49 with acute COVID-19. The CDR3 here is CASSLAQRGTLNTGELFF. DNA of the CDR3: TGTGCCAGCAGCTTAGCGCAGCGGGGGACACTTAACACCGGGGAGCTGTTTTTT.